This entry lists 9 T cell receptor beta chains sequenced from one sample in a study of cytotoxic CD8 clonotypes in ibrutinib-treated CLL. Repertoires were generated with immunoSEQ multiplex PCR, while TCRdb's copy carries only in-frame clones and drops some. The sample holds 30,000 to 50,000 clones; about 65% are singletons and the top ten take approximately 7.6%. Sequenced here: PBMCs, sampled at disease progression, from a patient treated with ibrutinib. The receptors derive from a human donor with chronic lymphocytic leukemia.

The genes are TRBV7-9 and TRBJ1-1; 8 bases agree with TRBD1. CDR3 size: 15 residues. Germline assignment: CDR1 SEHNR and CDR2 FQNEAQ (reference sequence). V shed 5 bases and J 5 bases; nucleotides not matched to a gene: 10. CDR3 sequence: CASSPQAGGQTEAFF. The CDR3 nucleotides read TGTGCCAGCAGCCCACAAGCAGGGGGCCAGACTGAAGCTTTCTTT.

The genes are TRBV2 and TRBJ2-1; no clear D. V lost 6 bases to trimming and J lost 16 bases, with 22 bases between them. The CDR3 is made up of 13 amino acids. The germline V gene encodes CDR1 SNHLY and CDR2 FYNNEI. CDR3 nucleotide sequence: TGTGCCAGCAGGGGAAACCTTGCCCCGTTCACCTTCTTC. Translating it yields CASRGNLAPFTFF.

The chain is built from TRBV19 and TRBJ2-3; possibly TRBD2 for D (6 bases). CDR1 LNHDA and CDR2 SQIVND come from the germline V gene (reference sequence). Trimming left V 11 bases short and J 4 bases short, with 16 bases between. The CDR3 runs 13 residues. The CDR3 bases are TGTGCCTCGGGGATGTCGGGGGCAGATACGCAGTATTTT. Residues: CASGMSGADTQYF.

The J gene is TRBJ2-7, the V gene TRBV29-1; 8 nucleotides agree with TRBD1. CDR3 length: 13 amino acids. The germline V gene encodes CDR1 SQVTM and CDR2 ANQGSEA. With V trimmed by 3 bases and J by 5 bases, 6 bases remained unmatched. CDR3 in amino acids: CSVDDRGWDEQYF. CDR3 bases: TGCAGCGTTGACGACAGGGGATGGGACGAGCAGTACTTC.

The chain employs TRBV7-3 and TRBJ2-1; 10 bases match TRBD2. Trimming cost V 3 bases and J 8 bases; bases outside gene matches: 13. The length of the CDR3 is 17 residues. Germline loops: CDR1 SGHTA, CDR2 FQGTGA. CDR3 nucleotides: TGTGCCAGCAGCTTGGGACTAGCGCCTCTCTCAGGGGATGAGCAGTTCTTC. Translation gives CASSLGLAPLSGDEQFF.

The DNA of the CDR3 is TGTGCCAGCAGCTTAGCCAGGGGAAATTATGGCTACACCTTC. Translating gives CASSLARGNYGYTF. The rearrangement links TRBV11-2 to TRBJ1-2, with a weak D call TRBD1 (6 bases). Germline CDR1 reads SGHAT; CDR2 reads FQNNGV. Trimming took 1 base from V and 5 from J, leaving 11 bases between them. The length of the CDR3 is 14 residues.

V gene TRBV7-2 combines with J gene TRBJ2-7; no clear D gene. Germline V lookup: CDR1 SGHTA, CDR2 FQGNSA. The CDR3 runs 13 residues. The V gene lost 5 bases and the J gene lost 0 bases, with 8 bases spanning the gap. The CDR3 bases are TGTGCCAGCAGCCAAAGGTCCTCCTACGAGCAGTACTTC. It codes for CASSQRSSYEQYF.

J is TRBJ2-2 and V is TRBV7-3; the match to TRBD2 covers 9 bases. The CDR3 spans 16 residues. V was clipped by 5 bases and J by 5 bases; unmatched bases: 9. Germline CDR1 reads SGHTA; CDR2 reads FQGTGA. CDR3: CASSPLAGAGTGELFF. Written as DNA, the CDR3 is TGTGCCAGCAGCCCCTTAGCGGGAGCGGGGACCGGGGAGCTGTTTTTT. Based on the CDR3 plus reference TRBV7-3 and TRBJ2-2, the full variable domain is GAGVSQTPSNKVTEKGKYVELRCDPISGHTALYWYRQSLGQGPEFLIYFQGTGAADDSGLPNDRFFAVRPEGSVSTLKIQRTERGDSAVYLCASSPLAGAGTGELFFGEGSRLTVL.

The table lists this clone with many counts. The J gene is TRBJ2-1, the V gene TRBV4-3; D gene uncertain. Germline CDR1 reads LGHNA; CDR2 reads YSLEER. V lost 3 bases and J 11 bases, leaving 11 bases between the germline ends. The CDR3 covers 12 residues. In nucleotides, the CDR3 is TGCGCCAGCAGCCAGGACCCTTCTAAGCAGTTCTTC. Its translation is CASSQDPSKQFF.